The 8 T cell receptor beta chains below all came from one sample that was sequenced in a study of sequential checkpoint blockade in melanoma. The treatment: randomized to nivolumab then ipilimumab (arm A) or the reverse (arm B). The table came from immunoSEQ multiplex PCR; TCRdb's copy has only in-frame clones and leaves some out. This sample has about 18,000 clones, with around three fifths found just once. This specimen consisted of CD8+ T cells sorted from blood (inferred from file names), obtained from a patient given nivolumab and ipilimumab in sequence. The receptors shown here come from a human donor with melanoma.

J is TRBJ1-2 and V is TRBV6-5; maybe TRBD1 (5 bases). Germline CDR1 is MNHEY and CDR2 is SVGAGI. The CDR3 is 13 amino acids. V lost 8 bases to trimming and J lost 4 bases, with 14 bases between them. The DNA for the CDR3 is TGTGCCAGCGGGGTGGGGGAGGGCTATGGCTACACCTTC. This gives the protein CASGVGEGYGYTF.

J is TRBJ2-1 and V is TRBV7-6, with D hard to call. The V gene's germline CDR1 is SGHVS and CDR2 FNYEAQ. Deletions cut 5 bases from V and 1 base from J, with 12 bases between. CDR3 size: 15 residues. The DNA for the CDR3 is TGTGCCAGCAGCCAAAGGAGTTCTTCCTACAATGAGCAGTTCTTC. Protein sequence: CASSQRSSSYNEQFF.

J is TRBJ2-1 and V is TRBV11-2, with D perhaps TRBD2 (6 bases). The ends were cut back, 0 bases at V and 8 bases at J, with 20 bases in the middle. Germline V lookup: CDR1 SGHAT, CDR2 FQNNGV. The CDR3 runs 17 residues. The CDR3 DNA reads as TGTGCCAGCAGCTTAGATGAAAGGGACTCAACTTACGATGAGCAGTTCTTC. It yields the protein CASSLDERDSTYDEQFF.

The CDR3 DNA sequence: TGCGCCAGCAGCTTCACTAGCGGGGCCTACAATGAGCAGTTCTTC. Amino acids: CASSFTSGAYNEQFF. The rearrangement links TRBV5-1 to TRBJ2-1; 10 bases align to TRBD2. Trimming removed 2 bases from V and 2 bases from J; junction bases left unmatched: 1. The CDR3 contains 15 residues. The germline V gene encodes CDR1 SGHRS and CDR2 YFSETQ.

The chain has TRBV25-1 and TRBJ1-1; 10 bases match TRBD1. CDR1 MGHDK and CDR2 SYGVNS come from the germline V gene. V shed 7 bases and J 7 bases; nucleotides not matched to a gene: 9. This CDR3 is built from 14 residues. The CDR3 DNA reads as TGTGCCAGCAAGGAACCGGGACAGGGGAGTGAAGCTTTCTTT. Translating gives CASKEPGQGSEAFF.

Here the CDR3 reads CASSKNPPRRGSYEQYF. For the CDR3, the DNA is TGTGCCAGCAGCAAAAACCCCCCGAGGAGGGGTTCCTACGAGCAGTACTTC. The genes are TRBV21-1 and TRBJ2-7; the D segment call TRBD2 is taken from the table without a DNA check. TRBV21-1 is assigned pseudogene status. This CDR3 comprises 17 residues.

In the case of this clone: At one boundary the junction diverges from the germline segment, which might be a read error. V gene TRBV4-1 combines with J gene TRBJ2-7; D remains ambiguous. CDR3 size: 16 residues. Germline CDR1 and CDR2: MGHRA and YSYEKL. The CDR3, as DNA: TGTGCCAGCAGCTTGGCCAGTGCCCGGCGGCCTGCCGAGCAGTACTTC. Amino acid sequence: CASSLASARRPAEQYF.

This clone was observed a handful of times. The chain joins TRBV9 to TRBJ2-1; maybe TRBD2 (5 bases). V lost 0 bases to trimming and J lost 9 bases, with 13 bases between them. This CDR3 comprises 14 residues. Germline V gene data show CDR1 as SGDLS and CDR2 as YYNGEE. The CDR3 protein is CASSVEDSLSEQFF. In DNA form, the CDR3 reads TGTGCCAGCAGCGTAGAGGACTCTCTGTCTGAGCAGTTCTTC.